This T cell receptor (beta chain) was observed in a study of cytomegalovirus exposure and HLA in healthy donors. A multiplex PCR was run with 60 Vbeta primers and 13 Jbeta primers. Only in-frame clones appear in the TCRdb table, and some are missing; sequencing was by immunoSEQ multiplex PCR. The data contain approximately 100,000 clones, about 75% of them singletons. This clone was observed once. Between the trimmed V and J ends, which lost 4 bases and 0 bases, there was a span of 6 bases. From germline, CDR1 is SNHLY and CDR2 FYNNEI. CDR3 size: 14 residues. The material sequenced was PBMCs. The gene calls are TRBV2 and TRBJ1-4; D call uncertain. This TCR was recovered from a woman in her thirties or forties in good health and CMV-seropositive. CDR3 DNA sequence: TGTGCCAGCAGTGTCTTGTCAACTAATGAAAAACTGTTTTTT. Its translation is CASSVLSTNEKLFF.